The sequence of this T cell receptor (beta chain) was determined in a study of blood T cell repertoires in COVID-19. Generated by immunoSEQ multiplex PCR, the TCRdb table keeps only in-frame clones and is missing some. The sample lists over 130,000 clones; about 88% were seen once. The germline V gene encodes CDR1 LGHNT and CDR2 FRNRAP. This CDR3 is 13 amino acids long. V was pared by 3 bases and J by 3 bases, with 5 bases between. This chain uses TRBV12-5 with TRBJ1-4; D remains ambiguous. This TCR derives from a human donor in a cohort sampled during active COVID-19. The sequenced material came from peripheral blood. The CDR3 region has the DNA TGTGCTAGTGGTTTAGAGCCTAATGAAAAACTGTTTTTT. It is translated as CASGLEPNEKLFF. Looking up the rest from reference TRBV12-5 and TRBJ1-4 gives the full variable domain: DARVTQTPRHKVTEMGQEVTMRCQPILGHNTVFWYRQTMMQGLELLAYFRNRAPLDDSGMPKDRFSAEMPDATLATLKIQPSEPRDSAVYFCASGLEPNEKLFFGSGTQLSVL.